The rows below give T cell receptor beta chains drawn from one sample of a study of T cells after yellow fever vaccination. TCRdb called the 5' RACE reads again in MiXCR, with one record for every CDR3 protein. This table has 110,000 to 150,000 distinct CDR3 sequences, 6.6% appearing once. This sample comprised CD4+ T cells sorted from PBMCs, obtained 10 days after the yellow fever booster vaccination. These receptors all come from a man aged 25 to 40 who received the YFV17D yellow fever vaccine. Each CDR3 is given without its conserved first and last residue.

14 | TRBJ2-3 | TRBV5-1 | ASSFPTEGFTDTQY
10 | TRBJ2-7 | TRBV12-3/TRBV12-4 | ASSRQGWEQY
9 | TRBJ1-2 | TRBV29-1 | RGRAGYGYT
11 | TRBJ2-1 | TRBV5-1 | ASSPGGAAEQF
11 | TRBJ2-1 | TRBV10-3 | AIATQGVNEQF
13 | TRBJ2-7 | TRBV21-1 | ASSKGHALGYEQY
12 | TRBJ2-7 | TRBV5-1 | ASRGEAASYEQY
12 | TRBJ1-2 | TRBV3-1 | ASSPVTKGHGYT
12 | TRBJ2-7 | TRBV5-1 | ASSVGQGAYEQY
12 | TRBJ2-7 | TRBV10-3 | AISESLVNYEQY
11 | TRBJ2-1 | TRBV12-3/TRBV12-4 | ASSSQGLGEQF
12 | TRBJ1-2 | TRBV20-1 | SATHKGRNYGYT
14 | TRBJ2-1 | TRBV6-2/TRBV6-3 | ASSYGPGLGGNEQF
12 | TRBJ2-7 | TRBV10-3 | AISRLAGHYEQY